This T cell receptor (beta chain) comes out of a study of blood T cell repertoires in COVID-19. Study summary: The United States, Italy and Spain provided the acute and convalescent COVID-19 samples. In each case, the material was cDNA or gDNA derived from T cells, B-cell-depleted T cells, or PBMCs.

V trimming: 4 bases; J trimming: 7 bases; junction bases outside the gene matches: 10. The germline CDR1 and CDR2 sequences are SGHRS and YFSETQ. The CDR3 loop spans 15 amino acids. Original processing notes: From reference gene primer amplification, estimates of nucleated cell counts were derived. Sequenced by immunoSEQ multiplex PCR; TCRdb stores in-frame clones only, minus some. V and J calls plus clone size are reproduced from that table; the DNA served to infer D and trimming. The table has about 200,000 clones, 92% seen once. What was sequenced was peripheral blood. V is TRBV5-1 and J is TRBJ2-1, with TRBD2 identical over 8 bases. The clonotype was recovered from a man younger than 45 with acute or convalescent COVID-19. The CDR3 sequence: CASSPIAGLPNEQFF. The CDR3 DNA sequence: TGCGCCAGCAGCCCTATAGCGGGGTTGCCGAATGAGCAGTTCTTC.